A single sample is the source of the 17 T cell receptor beta chains below, sequenced in a study of cytomegalovirus exposure and HLA in healthy donors. In the PCR, 60 Vbeta and 13 Jbeta primers were used. TCRdb's copy holds only in-frame clones and misses some; the assay was immunoSEQ multiplex PCR. Among about 180,000 clones, approximately 80% were seen once, and the ten largest hold around 1.4%. The sequencing sample was made of PBMCs. These receptors were collected from a girl aged 10 to 17 in good health and CMV-seropositive.

This chain joins TRBV5-4 and TRBJ2-7, with 10 bases lining up with TRBD1. The germline V gene encodes CDR1 SGHNT and CDR2 YYREEE (reference sequence). V lost 4 bases to trimming and J lost 4 bases; unmatched junction nucleotides: 11. The CDR3 extends over 16 amino acids. The CDR3 spells CASSPPPGDRGYEQYF. For the CDR3, the DNA is TGTGCCAGCAGCCCTCCTCCCGGGGACAGGGGTTACGAGCAGTACTTC.

The rearrangement links TRBV18 to TRBJ1-1; TRBD1 matches 8 bases. V trimming: 4 bases; J trimming: 7 bases; junction bases outside the gene matches: 11. Germline lookup yields CDR1 KGHSH and CDR2 LQKENI. CDR3 length: 15 amino acids. The CDR3: CASSLGQGKANEAFF. DNA for the CDR3: TGTGCCAGCTCACTCGGACAGGGAAAGGCGAATGAAGCTTTCTTT.

This clone was seen only once. The chain carries TRBV27 and TRBJ1-2, with 8 bases aligning to TRBD1. The CDR3 runs to 14 residues. Germline V gene data show CDR1 as MNHEY and CDR2 as SMNVEV (reference sequence). The ends lost 4 bases at V and 2 bases at J; junction bases unmatched: 3. The CDR3 region has the DNA TGTGCCAGCAGTTCTCGACAGGGGAACTATGGCTACACCTTC. Translated: CASSSRQGNYGYTF.

The gene calls are TRBV5-1 and TRBJ2-5; no clear D gene. The DNA end favors TRBJ2-7, so the J call may be wrong. The CDR3 is 14 amino acids. CDR1 is SGHRS and CDR2 is YFSETQ in the germline V gene. CDR3: CASSLSNRPYEQYF. CDR3 in DNA: TGCGCCAGCAGCTTGAGTAACAGACCCTACGAGCAGTACTTC.

The genes are TRBV6-1 and TRBJ1-5; D is uncertain. The CDR3 covers 15 residues. The germline V gene encodes CDR1 MNHNS and CDR2 SASEGT. The V and J ends lost 6 bases and 1 base respectively, with 13 bases between them. The CDR3 here is CASRQNSGSNQPQHF. In nucleotides, the CDR3 is TGTGCCAGCAGACAAAATAGCGGGAGCAATCAGCCCCAGCATTTT.

This chain uses TRBV4-3 with TRBJ1-1; TRBD1 agrees at 9 bases. This CDR3 has 16 residues. V shed 0 bases, J shed 2 bases, and the junction held 4 bases outside the gene matches. Germline V gene sequence: CDR1 LGHNA, CDR2 YSLEER. CDR3 coding DNA: TGCGCCAGCAGCCAAGAGCGGACAGGGGTCAACACTGAAGCTTTCTTT. Translated, it gives CASSQERTGVNTEAFF.

This sequence joins TRBV7-6 and TRBJ2-7; weak D call: TRBD2 (5 bases). Deletions cut 2 bases from V and 1 base from J, with 15 bases between. CDR1 and CDR2 from the germline V gene are SGHVS and FNYEAQ. The CDR3 runs to 16 residues. The CDR3 protein is CASSLTATTPSYEQYF. The CDR3, as DNA: TGTGCCAGCAGCTTAACTGCGACTACCCCTTCCTACGAGCAGTACTTC.

The rearrangement links TRBV7-2 to TRBJ1-1, with D tentatively TRBD1 (6 bases). V lost 4 bases to trimming and J lost 7 bases, with 16 bases between them. The CDR3 length is 14 residues. Germline V gene data show CDR1 as SGHTA and CDR2 as FQGNSA. CDR3 amino acids: CASSSSEQGHEAFF. CDR3 in DNA: TGTGCCAGCAGCTCTTCCGAACAGGGTCATGAAGCTTTCTTT.

This sequence joins TRBV10-1 and TRBJ1-5, with unresolved D. Trimming took 3 bases from V and 10 from J, leaving 10 bases between them. In germline, CDR1 is WNHNN, CDR2 SYGVQD (reference sequence). CDR3 length: 12 residues. Written as DNA, the CDR3 is TGCGCCAGCAGTGACCCGGGGAGACCCCAGCATTTT. This gives the protein CASSDPGRPQHF.

In its sample, this clone was seen once. The chain recombines TRBV7-3 with TRBJ1-1; D not resolved. V was shortened by 2 bases and J by 6 bases, with 13 bases between the two germline ends. The CDR3 extends over 14 amino acids. Germline V CDR1 and CDR2: SGHTA, FQGTGA. The CDR3 spells CASSLYSGFPEAFF. The CDR3 DNA follows: TGTGCCAGCAGCTTATATTCAGGTTTCCCTGAAGCTTTCTTT. Using reference TRBV7-3 and TRBJ1-1 for the parts outside the CDR3, the full variable domain is GAGVSQTPSNKVTEKGKYVELRCDPISGHTALYWYRQSLGQGPEFLIYFQGTGAADDSGLPNDRFFAVRPEGSVSTLKIQRTERGDSAVYLCASSLYSGFPEAFFGQGTRLTVV.

The chain is built from TRBV19 and TRBJ1-2; 7 nucleotides line up with TRBD1. This CDR3 region has 14 residues. Germline V lookup: CDR1 LNHDA, CDR2 SQIVND (reference sequence). With 3 bases clipped from V and 6 bases from J, the junction kept 7 bases outside the gene matches. The CDR3 protein is CASSIPDRVDGYTF. Here the CDR3 DNA reads TGTGCCAGTAGTATCCCCGACAGGGTGGATGGCTACACCTTC.

Here the CDR3 reads CASSQDSLGSYNEQFF. For the CDR3, the DNA is TGCGCCAGCAGCCAAGATAGCCTTGGCTCCTACAATGAGCAGTTCTTC. V usage is TRBV4-3 and J usage is TRBJ2-1, with unresolved D. The CDR3 runs 16 residues. Germline V gene data show CDR1 as LGHNA and CDR2 as YSLEER. V was clipped by 0 bases and J by 0 bases, with 9 bases between them.

The chain links TRBV5-6 to TRBJ2-5, with 8 positions matching TRBD2. The ends lost 6 bases at V and 3 bases at J; junction bases unmatched: 10. The CDR3 runs to 15 residues. Germline V gene lookup returns CDR1 SGHDT and CDR2 YYEEEE. For the CDR3, the DNA is TGTGCCAGCACGCGGAGGGCGGGAGGAGAAGAGACCCAGTACTTC. This encodes CASTRRAGGEETQYF.

The J gene is TRBJ2-1, the V gene TRBV2, with 11 positions matching TRBD2. V lost 6 bases, J lost 6 bases, and 13 bases stayed unmatched. Per the germline V gene, CDR1 is SNHLY and CDR2 is FYNNEI. The CDR3 has 17 amino acids. The CDR3 loop reads CASSAFSPGTSGNEQFF. The CDR3 bases are TGTGCCAGCAGCGCCTTTAGCCCCGGGACTAGCGGCAATGAGCAGTTCTTC.

The chain employs TRBV7-8 and TRBJ2-7; TRBD2 aligns across 9 bases. There are 19 residues in the CDR3. After removal of 2 bases from V and 3 bases from J, the junction contained 17 bases not matched to a gene. Looked up from germline, CDR1 is SGHVS and CDR2 is FQNEAQ. In nucleotides, the CDR3 is TGTGCCAGCAGCTTAAAAGTATCTCCGGCGGGAGGGTGGGTCTACGAGCAGTACTTC. Encoded protein: CASSLKVSPAGGWVYEQYF. The full variable domain, in which reference TRBV7-8 and TRBJ2-7 provide the parts outside the CDR3, is GAGVSQSPRYKVAKRGQDVALRCDPISGHVSLFWYQQALGQGPEFLTYFQNEAQLDKSGLPSDRFFAERPEGSVSTLKIQRTQQEDSAVYLCASSLKVSPAGGWVYEQYFGPGTRLTVT.

The genes are TRBV7-2 and TRBJ2-2, with 10 nucleotides matching TRBD2. Germline V lookup: CDR1 SGHTA, CDR2 FQGNSA. The CDR3 contains 17 residues. V lost 3 bases and J lost 2; bases outside the gene matches: 6. CDR3 DNA: TGTGCCAGCAGCTTTAGACTAGCGGGTCTCAACACCGGGGAGCTGTTTTTT. Its protein product is CASSFRLAGLNTGELFF.

In this sample, this clone turned up a few times. This rearrangement joins TRBV7-9 to TRBJ2-7; D gene uncertain. The CDR3 is 12 residues long. The V and J ends lost 5 bases and 3 bases respectively, with 8 bases between them. Per the germline V gene, CDR1 is SEHNR and CDR2 is FQNEAQ (reference sequence). The CDR3: CASSASLYEQYF. The CDR3 DNA reads as TGTGCCAGCAGCGCCTCACTCTACGAGCAGTACTTC.